This TCR beta chain was captured by sequencing in a study of blood T cell repertoires in COVID-19. Study background: The study drew acute and convalescent COVID-19 samples from the United States, Italy and Spain.

In the authors' methods: The authors estimated nucleated cell counts from reference gene primer amplification. Profiled with immunoSEQ multiplex PCR; TCRdb holds only in-frame clones, not every one. V and J calls and clone size are those listed in that table; D and trimming were worked out from the DNA. Of roughly 180,000 clones listed, roughly nine tenths are singletons. With 7 bases removed from V and 4 bases from J, the gap between germline ends came to 14 bases. The germline V gene encodes CDR1 LNHDA and CDR2 SQIVND (reference sequence). The CDR3 spans 14 residues. V gene TRBV19 combines with J gene TRBJ2-1; TRBD1 is a possible D gene (6 bases). The sequence was collected from a man in his 70s with active or convalescent COVID-19. Sample: peripheral blood. The CDR3 protein is CASNRAGTYNEQFF. The CDR3, as DNA: TGTGCCAGTAACAGGGCGGGCACTTACAATGAGCAGTTCTTC.